These 9 T cell receptor beta chains were sequenced from one sample in a study of cytomegalovirus exposure and HLA in healthy donors. Use of 60 Vbeta and 13 Jbeta primers characterized the PCR. The table came from immunoSEQ multiplex PCR; TCRdb's copy has only in-frame clones and leaves some out. The sample holds 80,000 to 130,000 clones; roughly four fifths are singletons and the top ten take roughly an eighth. The sequencing input was PBMCs. The receptor set was obtained from a male donor in good health and CMV-seropositive.

V and J are TRBV28 and TRBJ1-5; 8 nucleotides agree with TRBD1. Per the germline V gene, CDR1 is MDHEN and CDR2 is SYDVKM. J was trimmed by 7 bases and V by 5 bases; bases with no gene match: 10. The CDR3 consists of 15 residues. CDR3 bases: TGTGCCAGCAGTAACGGACAGGGTGCGTGGCAGCCCCAGCATTTT. Translating it yields CASSNGQGAWQPQHF.

This chain uses TRBV6-1 with TRBJ2-5, with TRBD2 as a possible D gene (5 bases). CDR1 is MNHNS and CDR2 is SASEGT in the germline V gene. The CDR3 contains 13 residues. V was cut by 6 bases and J by 4 bases, with 12 bases left in between. The CDR3 region has the DNA TGTGCCAGCAGCATAAGCGGTGCAGAGACCCAGTACTTC. Protein sequence: CASSISGAETQYF.

This clone appeared a few times. The genes are TRBV11-3 and TRBJ2-1; possible D gene TRBD1, 5 bases. Germline V gene lookup returns CDR1 SGHNT and CDR2 YENEEA. This CDR3 has 13 amino acids. The ends were cut back, 5 bases at V and 15 bases at J, with 20 bases in the middle. The CDR3 bases are TGTGCCAGCAGCCCGGTAGGGGCGGCGGCTATGTTCTTC. Its protein product is CASSPVGAAAMFF.

V usage is TRBV5-1 and J usage is TRBJ1-1; weak D call: TRBD1 (6 bases). Germline-derived CDR1 and CDR2 are SGHRS and YFSETQ. The V and J ends lost 4 bases and 0 bases respectively, with 13 bases between them. The CDR3 loop spans 15 amino acids. DNA of the CDR3: TGCGCCAGCAGCCCGGGACATCGGCTGAACACTGAAGCTTTCTTT. Its translation is CASSPGHRLNTEAFF. The full variable domain, in which reference TRBV5-1 and TRBJ1-1 provide the parts outside the CDR3, is KAGVTQTPRYLIKTRGQQVTLSCSPISGHRSVSWYQQTPGQGLQFLFEYFSETQRNKGNFPGRFSGRQFSNSRSEMNVSTLELGDSALYLCASSPGHRLNTEAFFGQGTRLTVV.

The V call is TRBV7-9, the J call TRBJ2-3, with D hard to call. Germline loops: CDR1 SEHNR, CDR2 FQNEAQ (reference sequence). The CDR3 length is 15 residues. V was pared by 4 bases and J by 2 bases, with 13 bases between. CDR3 region: CASSSEPSYTDTQYF. In DNA form, the CDR3 reads TGTGCCAGCAGCTCGGAGCCGAGTTACACAGATACGCAGTATTTT.

V and J are TRBV29-1 and TRBJ2-7; weak D call: TRBD1 (6 bases). With 4 bases removed from V and 3 bases from J, the gap between germline ends came to 13 bases. The CDR3 totals 13 residues. CDR1 is SQVTM, CDR2 ANQGSEA, per germline. CDR3 sequence (DNA): TGCAGCGTTGCTAGGGGGTTCGGCTACGAGCAGTACTTC. Protein: CSVARGFGYEQYF.

The gene calls are TRBV12-5 and TRBJ1-1; 8 nucleotides match TRBD1. CDR3 length equals 15 residues. V gave up 1 base and J gave up 6 bases; unmatched junction bases: 7. CDR1 is LGHNT and CDR2 is FRNRAP in the germline V gene. DNA of the CDR3: TGTGCTAGTGGTTTGGCCCTAGGACAGGGCTCTGAAGCTTTCTTT. Translation gives CASGLALGQGSEAFF.

The chain combines TRBV7-9 with TRBJ2-1, with 9 bases matching TRBD2. CDR3 length: 16 residues. CDR1 is SEHNR, CDR2 FQNEAQ, per germline (reference sequence). V lost 8 bases to trimming and J lost 1 base; unmatched junction nucleotides: 9. The CDR3 bases are TGTGCCAGCCACATCGGGCTAGCGGGGTCCTACAATGAGCAGTTCTTC. Translated: CASHIGLAGSYNEQFF.

The chain carries TRBV27 and TRBJ2-7; D not resolved. CDR3 length equals 14 residues. V lost 4 bases to trimming and J lost 0 bases, with 10 bases between them. CDR1 MNHEY and CDR2 SMNVEV come from the germline V gene (reference sequence). The CDR3 DNA follows: TGTGCCAGCAGTTGGGCAGGTAGCTCCTACGAGCAGTACTTC. Amino acids: CASSWAGSSYEQYF.